The T cell receptor (beta chain) under discussion was sequenced for a study of T cell responses to AZD1222 COVID-19 vaccine. In the study overall: The analysis combined second doses at about 4 or about 12 weeks.

The protocol was immunoSEQ multiplex PCR, while the TCRdb copy is restricted to in-frame clones and leaves out a portion. The sample has some 200,000 clones, roughly 93% seen once. Points on this clone: Its antigen is currently unknown.

Germline values: CDR1 MRHNA, CDR2 SNTAGT. Trimming removed 6 bases at V and 8 bases at J, with 16 bases between. This CDR3 spans 13 amino acids. Study-wide results and limits: Reportedly, nearly half the spike-specific TCRs target unmutated variant regions. In a largely white British group with more females than males, clonal diversity was possibly underestimated. Across spike, vaccine-associated CD4 TCRs were found, dominant at 160-218 and 743-854.

Specimen: peripheral blood, collected on day 0 of AZD1222 vaccination. The source is an adult in good health. The rearrangement joins TRBV6-4 to TRBJ1-1; the D gene is possibly TRBD1 (6 bases). In DNA, the CDR3 is TGTGCCAGCAGAAGGGACTCAGGGGACGAAGCTTTCTTT. It codes for CASRRDSGDEAFF.